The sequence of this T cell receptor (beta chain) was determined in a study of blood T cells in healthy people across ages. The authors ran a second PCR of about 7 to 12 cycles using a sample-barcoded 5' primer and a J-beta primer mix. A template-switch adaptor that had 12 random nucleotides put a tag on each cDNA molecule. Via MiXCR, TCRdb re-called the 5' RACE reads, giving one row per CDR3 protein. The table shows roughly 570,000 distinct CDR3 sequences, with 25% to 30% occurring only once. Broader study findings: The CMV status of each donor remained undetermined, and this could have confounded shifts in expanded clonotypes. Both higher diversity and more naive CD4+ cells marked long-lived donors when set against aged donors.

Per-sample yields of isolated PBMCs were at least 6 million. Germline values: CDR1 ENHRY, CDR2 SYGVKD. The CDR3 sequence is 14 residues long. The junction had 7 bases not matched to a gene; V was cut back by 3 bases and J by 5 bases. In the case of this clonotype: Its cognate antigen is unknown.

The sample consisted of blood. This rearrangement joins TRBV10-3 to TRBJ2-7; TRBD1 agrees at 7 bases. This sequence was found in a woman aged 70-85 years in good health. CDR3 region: CAISESQGVNEQYF. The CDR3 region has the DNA TGTGCCATCAGTGAAAGTCAGGGGGTAAACGAGCAGTACTTC.